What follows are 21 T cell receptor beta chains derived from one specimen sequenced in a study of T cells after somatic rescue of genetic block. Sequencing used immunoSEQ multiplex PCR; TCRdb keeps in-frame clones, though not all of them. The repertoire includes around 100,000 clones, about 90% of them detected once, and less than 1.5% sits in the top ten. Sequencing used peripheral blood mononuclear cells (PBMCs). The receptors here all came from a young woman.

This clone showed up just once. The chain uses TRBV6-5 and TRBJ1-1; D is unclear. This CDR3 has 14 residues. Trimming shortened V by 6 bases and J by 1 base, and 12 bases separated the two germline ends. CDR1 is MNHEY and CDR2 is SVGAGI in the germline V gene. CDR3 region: CASRRLDGNTEAFF. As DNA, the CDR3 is TGTGCCAGCAGGCGACTAGACGGGAACACTGAAGCTTTCTTT.

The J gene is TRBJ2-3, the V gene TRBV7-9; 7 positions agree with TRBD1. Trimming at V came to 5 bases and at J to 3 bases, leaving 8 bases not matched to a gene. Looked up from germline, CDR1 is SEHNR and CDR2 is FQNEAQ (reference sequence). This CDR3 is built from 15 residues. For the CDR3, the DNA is TGTGCCAGCAGCCAACAGGGGTCAGGTACAGATACGCAGTATTTT. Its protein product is CASSQQGSGTDTQYF.

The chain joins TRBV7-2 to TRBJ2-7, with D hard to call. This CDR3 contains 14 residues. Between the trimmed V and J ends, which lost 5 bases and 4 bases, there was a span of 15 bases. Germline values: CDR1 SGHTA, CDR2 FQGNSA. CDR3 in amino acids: CASSPPPVGYEQYF. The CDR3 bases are TGTGCCAGCAGCCCACCTCCAGTGGGTTACGAGCAGTACTTC.

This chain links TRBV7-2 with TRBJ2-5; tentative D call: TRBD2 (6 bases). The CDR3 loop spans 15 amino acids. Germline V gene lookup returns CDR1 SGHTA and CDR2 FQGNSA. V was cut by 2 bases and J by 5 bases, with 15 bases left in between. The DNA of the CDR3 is TGTGCCAGCAGCTTACATATGGCGGGGCGGGAGACCCAGTACTTC. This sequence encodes CASSLHMAGRETQYF.

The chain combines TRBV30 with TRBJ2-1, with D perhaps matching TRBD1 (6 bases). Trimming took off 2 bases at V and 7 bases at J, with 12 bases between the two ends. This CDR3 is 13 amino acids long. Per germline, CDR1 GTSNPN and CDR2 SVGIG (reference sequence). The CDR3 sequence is CAWSRGTGNEQFF. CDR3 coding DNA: TGTGCCTGGAGTAGGGGGACGGGGAATGAGCAGTTCTTC.

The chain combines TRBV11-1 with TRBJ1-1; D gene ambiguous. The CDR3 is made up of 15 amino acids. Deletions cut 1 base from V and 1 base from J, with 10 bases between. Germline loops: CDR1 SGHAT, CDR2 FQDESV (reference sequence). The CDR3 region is CASSLETTRNTEAFF. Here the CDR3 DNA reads TGTGCCAGCAGCTTAGAAACGACGCGGAACACTGAAGCTTTCTTT.

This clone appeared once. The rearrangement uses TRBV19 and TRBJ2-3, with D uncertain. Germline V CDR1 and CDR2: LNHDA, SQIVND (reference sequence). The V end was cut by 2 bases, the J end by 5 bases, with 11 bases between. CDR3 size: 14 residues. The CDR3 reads CASSISTSGDTQYF. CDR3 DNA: TGTGCCAGTAGTATATCCACGTCGGGAGATACGCAGTATTTT. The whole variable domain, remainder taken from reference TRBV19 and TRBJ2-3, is DGGITQSPKYLFRKEGQNVTLSCEQNLNHDAMYWYRQDPGQGLRLIYYSQIVNDFQKGDIAEGYSVSREKKESFPLTVTSAQKNPTAFYLCASSISTSGDTQYFGPGTRLTVL.

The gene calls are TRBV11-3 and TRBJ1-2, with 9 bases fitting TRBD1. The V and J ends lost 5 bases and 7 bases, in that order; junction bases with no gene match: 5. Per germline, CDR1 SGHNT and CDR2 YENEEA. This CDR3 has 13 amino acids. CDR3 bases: TGTGCCAGCAGCCAGGGACAGGGTTTTGGCTACACCTTC. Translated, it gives CASSQGQGFGYTF.

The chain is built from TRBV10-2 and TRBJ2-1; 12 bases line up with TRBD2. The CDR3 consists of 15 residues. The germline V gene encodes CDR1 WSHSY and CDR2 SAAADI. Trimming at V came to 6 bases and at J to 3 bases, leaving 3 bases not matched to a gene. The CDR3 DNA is TGCGCCAGCAGGACTAGCGGGGGCCGCTACAATGAGCAGTTCTTC. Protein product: CASRTSGGRYNEQFF.

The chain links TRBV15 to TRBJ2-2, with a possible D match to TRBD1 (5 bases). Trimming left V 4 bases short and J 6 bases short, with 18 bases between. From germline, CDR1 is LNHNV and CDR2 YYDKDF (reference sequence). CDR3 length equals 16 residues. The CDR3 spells CATSKGQDWGAGELFF. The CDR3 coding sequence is TGTGCCACCAGCAAAGGACAAGATTGGGGCGCCGGGGAGCTGTTTTTT.

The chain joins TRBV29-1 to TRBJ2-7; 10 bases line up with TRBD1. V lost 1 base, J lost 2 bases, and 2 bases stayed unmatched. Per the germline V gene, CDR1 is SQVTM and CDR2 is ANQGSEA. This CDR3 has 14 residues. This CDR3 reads CSVEGGQGAYEQYF. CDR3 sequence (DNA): TGCAGCGTTGAAGGCGGACAGGGGGCCTACGAGCAGTACTTC.

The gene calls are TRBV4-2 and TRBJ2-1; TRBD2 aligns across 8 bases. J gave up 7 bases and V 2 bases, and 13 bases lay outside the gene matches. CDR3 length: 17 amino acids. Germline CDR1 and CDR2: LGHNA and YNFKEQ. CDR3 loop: CASSQKWDGGAENEQFF. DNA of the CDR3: TGTGCCAGCAGCCAAAAGTGGGACGGGGGGGCTGAAAATGAGCAGTTCTTC.

The CDR3 loop reads CASTITGVSYEQYF. The CDR3 DNA sequence: TGTGCCAGCACCATCACCGGGGTTTCCTACGAGCAGTACTTC. The chain recombines TRBV28 with TRBJ2-7; tentative D call: TRBD2 (5 bases). V was cut by 7 bases and J by 1 base, with 14 bases left in between. The CDR3 runs to 14 residues. Germline CDR1 MDHEN, CDR2 SYDVKM. Drawing the rest from reference TRBV28 and TRBJ2-7, the complete variable domain is DVKVTQSSRYLVKRTGEKVFLECVQDMDHENMFWYRQDPGLGLRLIYFSYDVKMKEKGDIPEGYSVSREKKERFSLILESASTNQTSMYLCASTITGVSYEQYFGPGTRLTVT.

DNA of the CDR3: TGTGCCAGCAGCCAAGAGGGCAGTTACGGTAGGGGGACAGGGAACACCGGGGAGCTGTTTTTT. This codes for CASSQEGSYGRGTGNTGELFF. The chain joins TRBV4-2 to TRBJ2-2; TRBD1 matches at 8 bases. The CDR3 loop spans 21 amino acids. Losses at the gene ends were 0 bases for V and 1 base for J; bases not matched to a gene: 16. Germline assignment: CDR1 LGHNA and CDR2 YNFKEQ.

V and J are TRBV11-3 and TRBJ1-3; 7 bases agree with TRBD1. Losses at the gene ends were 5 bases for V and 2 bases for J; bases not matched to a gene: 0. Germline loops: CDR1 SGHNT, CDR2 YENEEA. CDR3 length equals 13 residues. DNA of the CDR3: TGTGCCAGCAGCCAGGGGGCTGGAAACACCATATATTTT. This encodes CASSQGAGNTIYF.

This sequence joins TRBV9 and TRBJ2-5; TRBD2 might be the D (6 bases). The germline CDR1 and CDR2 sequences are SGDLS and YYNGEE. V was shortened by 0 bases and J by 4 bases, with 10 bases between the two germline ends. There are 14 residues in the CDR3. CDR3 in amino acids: CASSVVDGGETQYF. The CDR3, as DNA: TGTGCCAGCAGCGTAGTAGACGGGGGAGAGACCCAGTACTTC.

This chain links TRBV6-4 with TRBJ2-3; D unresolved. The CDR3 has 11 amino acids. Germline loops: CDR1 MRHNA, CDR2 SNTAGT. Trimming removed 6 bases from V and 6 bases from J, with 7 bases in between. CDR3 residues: CASRHEDTQYF. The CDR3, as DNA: TGTGCCAGCAGGCACGAGGATACGCAGTATTTT.

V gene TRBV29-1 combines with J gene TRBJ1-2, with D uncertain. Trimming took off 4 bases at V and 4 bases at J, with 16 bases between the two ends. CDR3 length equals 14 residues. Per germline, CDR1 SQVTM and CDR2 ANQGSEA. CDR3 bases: TGCAGCGTTGGGCACGGAGGCTCGATCTATGGCTACACCTTC. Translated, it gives CSVGHGGSIYGYTF. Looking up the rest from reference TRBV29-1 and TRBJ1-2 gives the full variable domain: SAVISQKPSRDICQRGTSLTIQCQVDSQVTMMFWYRQQPGQSLTLIATANQGSEATYESGFVIDKFPISRPNLTFSTLTVSNMSPEDSSIYLCSVGHGGSIYGYTFGSGTRLTVV.

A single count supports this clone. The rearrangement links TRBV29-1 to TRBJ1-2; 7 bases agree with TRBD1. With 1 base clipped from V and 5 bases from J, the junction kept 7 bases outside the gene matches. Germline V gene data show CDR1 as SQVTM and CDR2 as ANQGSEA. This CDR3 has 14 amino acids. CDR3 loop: CSVEGGGRGYGYTF. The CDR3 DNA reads TGCAGCGTTGAAGGGGGTGGCAGGGGGTATGGCTACACCTTC.

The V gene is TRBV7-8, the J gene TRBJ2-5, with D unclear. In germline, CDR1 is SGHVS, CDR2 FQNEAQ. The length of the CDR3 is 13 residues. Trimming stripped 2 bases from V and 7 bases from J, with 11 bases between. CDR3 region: CASSLSQTRTQYF. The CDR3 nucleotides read TGTGCCAGCAGCTTAAGCCAGACACGGACCCAGTACTTC.

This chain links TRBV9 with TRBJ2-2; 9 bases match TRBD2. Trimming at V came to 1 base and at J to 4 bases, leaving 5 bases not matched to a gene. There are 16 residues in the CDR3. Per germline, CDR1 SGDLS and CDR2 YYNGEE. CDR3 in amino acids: CASSVQSGGPTGELFF. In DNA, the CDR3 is TGTGCCAGCAGCGTACAAAGCGGGGGGCCCACCGGGGAGCTGTTTTTT.